A single sample gave rise to the 3 T cell receptor beta chains below, sequenced in a study of T-cell memory formation after mild COVID-19 (dated by TCRdb to the early 2020s). The library was obtained by 5' RACE. Data came from an Illumina NovaSeq 6000. TCRdb reworked the public reads: Q25 trimming with fastp, MiXCR clone assembly, productive beta chains retained. Rows with one shared CDR3 protein collapse into an entry with the most common genes and DNA. This sample has 200,000 to 300,000 distinct CDR3 sequences in its table, and over 15% of those were observed once. The biggest ten clones account for 22% of the sample. Sample: PBMCs or a T cell subset sorted from them (not recorded which). The receptors were sampled from a man younger than 35 who had mild COVID-19 (a few samples of this study predate the infection). The sample titles of this study are shuffled in the database, so cell type and time point are left out; the donor was told from shared clones.

The sample holds a few counts of this clonotype. The chain has TRBV18 and TRBJ1-5; 8 nucleotides line up with TRBD1. The CDR3 contains 16 residues. Unmatched junction bases numbered 7, after V lost 5 bases and J lost 1 base. Germline V CDR1 and CDR2: KGHSH, LQKENI. The CDR3 DNA reads TGTGCCAGCTCATCAGACAGGGGAGCGAGCAATCAGCCCCAGCATTTT. It translates to CASSSDRGASNQPQHF. Looking up the rest from reference TRBV18 and TRBJ1-5 gives the full variable domain: NAGVMQNPRHLVRRRGQEARLRCSPMKGHSHVYWYRQLPEEGLKFMVYLQKENIIDESGMPKERFSAEFPKEGPSILRIQQVVRGDSAAYFCASSSDRGASNQPQHFGDGTRLSIL.

This clonotype was observed a few times. The gene calls are TRBV5-1 and TRBJ1-1; 7 bases are shared with TRBD1. CDR3 size: 14 residues. Germline values: CDR1 SGHRS, CDR2 YFSETQ. V lost 9 bases, J lost 4 bases, and 12 bases stayed unmatched. The CDR3 protein is CATRGQVTSTEAFF. The CDR3 DNA sequence: TGCGCCACCCGAGGACAGGTGACGTCCACTGAAGCTTTCTTT.

This clonotype has ten or more counts. Germline and junction disagree at one end, which may indicate a read error. The V and J genes are TRBV12-3 or TRBV12-4 and TRBJ2-1; TRBD1 agrees at 8 bases. The CDR3 loop spans 15 amino acids. The CDR3 is CASSHNRGQAGPTVF. For the CDR3, the DNA is TGTGCCAGCAGCCATAACCGGGGACAGGCGGGTCCGACGGTCTTC.